The entry below gives a single TCR beta chain sequence along with its context. Study processing details: Scientists estimated how many nucleated cells there were by amplifying reference gene primers. The assay was immunoSEQ multiplex PCR, and TCRdb's table has in-frame clones only and misses some. D and trimming come from the DNA, and the V and J calls and clone size come from that table. The profile covers 160,000 or so clones, with approximately 92% appearing a single time and around 15% taken by the ten largest. These data originate in a study of blood T cell repertoires in COVID-19. About the study: COVID-19 samples from acute and convalescent phases originated in the United States, Italy and Spain. Nucleic acid was either cDNA or gDNA, and it came from T cells, B-cell-depleted T cells, or PBMCs.

The source is a woman between 40 and 50 years old with acute or convalescent COVID-19. Sample: peripheral blood.

The CDR3 loop reads CASSQSAEGYGYTF. CDR3 coding DNA: TGTGCCAGCAGCCAATCCGCCGAGGGCTATGGCTACACCTTC. This chain uses TRBV4-2 with TRBJ1-2; D unclear. The CDR3 sequence is 14 residues long. V was shortened by 2 bases and J by 4 bases, with 11 bases between the two germline ends. CDR1 and CDR2 from the germline V gene are LGHNA and YNFKEQ.